These 28 T cell receptor beta chains share one sample of origin, sequenced in a study of shared clonotypes between healthy human individuals. Naive CD8 populations comprised CD45RO-negative cells positively selected for CCR7, excluding terminally differentiated effector memory CD45RA+ cells. Generated by immunoSEQ multiplex PCR, the TCRdb table keeps only in-frame clones and is missing some. This sample has over 2,000,000 clones, with roughly 95% found just once. The sample comprised naive CD8+ T cells from PBMCs. The receptors here all came from a man aged 18 to 29 in good health. Some clones in this sample may be carry-over from other donors' samples.

V usage is TRBV29-1 and J usage is TRBJ1-2, with D tentatively TRBD1 (5 bases). V lost 7 bases to trimming and J lost 5 bases, with 14 bases between them. Germline CDR1 and CDR2: SQVTM and ANQGSEA. This CDR3 spans 12 amino acids. Here the CDR3 reads CSARGGDYGYTF. CDR3 in DNA: TGCAGCGCCCGGGGGGGAGATTATGGCTACACCTTC.

The chain employs TRBV28 and TRBJ1-5; TRBD1 agrees at 7 bases. With V trimmed by 4 bases and J by 7 bases, 19 bases remained unmatched. Germline V lookup: CDR1 MDHEN, CDR2 SYDVKM. The CDR3 totals 18 residues. As DNA, the CDR3 is TGTGCCAGCAGTTCGTTACCATCGGACAGGAAACTGGACCAGCCCCAGCATTTT. Residues: CASSSLPSDRKLDQPQHF.

The V call is TRBV6-5, the J call TRBJ1-2; 8 nucleotides line up with TRBD1. The CDR3 is made up of 15 amino acids. The germline V gene has CDR1 MNHEY and CDR2 SVGAGI. Unmatched junction bases numbered 15, after V lost 8 bases and J lost 7 bases. The CDR3 nucleotides are TGTGCCAGCTCGGACAGGGTTTTATCCCTAGGTGGCTACACCTTC. It codes for CASSDRVLSLGGYTF.

A word on this clone: Other DNA sequences in this specimen translate into the identical CDR3. The V gene is TRBV7-9, the J gene TRBJ1-1, with 8 bases lining up with TRBD1. The germline V gene has CDR1 SEHNR and CDR2 FQNEAQ (reference sequence). This CDR3 is built from 14 residues. After removal of 1 base from V and 4 bases from J, the junction contained 2 bases not matched to a gene. The CDR3 here is CASSLGGTGTEAFF. The CDR3 DNA follows: TGTGCCAGCAGCTTAGGGGGGACAGGCACTGAAGCTTTCTTT.

The V call is TRBV10-3, the J call TRBJ2-3; unclear D gene. Germline lookup yields CDR1 ENHRY and CDR2 SYGVKD. This CDR3 is built from 15 residues. V lost 0 bases and J lost 5, with 12 bases in between. As DNA, the CDR3 is TGTGCCATCAGTGAGTCGTTTCCCCCGGTAGATACGCAGTATTTT. It encodes CAISESFPPVDTQYF.

About this clone itself: The same CDR3 arises from other DNA sequences in this sample as well. The chain uses TRBV28 and TRBJ2-3; 10 nucleotides align to TRBD1. This CDR3 is built from 14 residues. CDR1 is MDHEN, CDR2 SYDVKM, per germline. V trimming: 5 bases; J trimming: 5 bases; junction bases outside the gene matches: 4. CDR3 in amino acids: CASSPGQGVDTQYF. For the CDR3, the DNA is TGTGCCAGCAGTCCTGGACAGGGGGTAGATACGCAGTATTTT.

The chain recombines TRBV15 with TRBJ1-4; 11 positions agree with TRBD1. J lost 7 bases, V lost 4 bases, and 8 bases had no gene match. The germline V gene encodes CDR1 LNHNV and CDR2 YYDKDF (reference sequence). The CDR3 has 16 amino acids. The chain's CDR3 is CATSKQPGQGVEKLFF. Here the CDR3 DNA reads TGTGCCACCAGCAAACAACCGGGACAGGGGGTTGAAAAACTGTTTTTT.

The table lists this clone with a count of one. The CDR3: CATSRDLLDTTYGYTF. The CDR3 coding sequence is TGTGCCACCAGCAGAGATCTCTTAGACACCACCTATGGCTACACCTTC. The chain joins TRBV15 to TRBJ1-2; D unresolved. Per the germline V gene, CDR1 is LNHNV and CDR2 is YYDKDF (reference sequence). This CDR3 has 16 amino acids. V shed 0 bases and J shed 4 bases, with 15 bases lying between them.

This clone showed up just once. The chain combines TRBV5-8 with TRBJ2-3; D is unresolved. Between the trimmed V and J ends, which lost 0 bases and 3 bases, there was a span of 11 bases. The CDR3 length is 15 residues. Per the germline V gene, CDR1 is SGHTS and CDR2 is YDEGEE. The CDR3 region is CASSLGAGWTDTQYF. For the CDR3, the DNA is TGTGCCAGCAGCTTGGGGGCCGGGTGGACAGATACGCAGTATTTT.

CDR3 in amino acids: CASSLDGAYSTDTQYF. In DNA form, the CDR3 reads TGTGCCAGCAGTTTAGACGGGGCGTATAGCACAGATACGCAGTATTTT. The V and J genes are TRBV28 and TRBJ2-3; D is perhaps TRBD1 or TRBD2 (5 bases each). V lost 2 bases, J lost 0 bases, and 12 bases lay in between. The CDR3 totals 16 residues. From germline, CDR1 is MDHEN and CDR2 SYDVKM. The full variable domain, rest sourced from reference TRBV28 and TRBJ2-3, is DVKVTQSSRYLVKRTGEKVFLECVQDMDHENMFWYRQDPGLGLRLIYFSYDVKMKEKGDIPEGYSVSREKKERFSLILESASTNQTSMYLCASSLDGAYSTDTQYFGPGTRLTVL.

This chain joins TRBV6-1 and TRBJ1-4; D is unclear. CDR1 MNHNS and CDR2 SASEGT come from the germline V gene. Trimming left V 4 bases short and J 4 bases short, with 13 bases between. The CDR3 is made up of 15 amino acids. The CDR3 coding sequence is TGTGCCAGCAGTGGAACAGTTCGTTTTAATGAAAAACTGTTTTTT. It translates to CASSGTVRFNEKLFF.

This chain uses TRBV19 with TRBJ1-1; TRBD1 might be the D (6 bases). The V end was cut by 3 bases, the J end by 5 bases, with 16 bases between. The CDR3 spans 15 residues. From germline, CDR1 is LNHDA and CDR2 SQIVND (reference sequence). The CDR3, as DNA: TGTGCCAGTAGTATTATCGGGGGGCTCAAAACTGAAGCTTTCTTT. This sequence encodes CASSIIGGLKTEAFF.

Details on this clone: This sample includes further DNA sequences coding for the same CDR3. The CDR3 spells CASSPRTSYEQYF. In nucleotides, the CDR3 is TGCGCCAGCAGCCCACGCACCTCCTACGAGCAGTACTTC. The rearrangement links TRBV5-1 to TRBJ2-7, with unresolved D. Trimming removed 4 bases at V and 0 bases at J, with 8 bases between. Germline assignment: CDR1 SGHRS and CDR2 YFSETQ. The CDR3 has 13 amino acids.

Worth noting for this clone: Other DNA sequences in the same sample also yield this CDR3. The J gene is TRBJ1-1, the V gene TRBV7-9; 10 nucleotides align to TRBD1. V was pared by 5 bases and J by 5 bases, with 5 bases of the junction left unmatched. The CDR3 has 14 amino acids. Germline CDR1 SEHNR, CDR2 FQNEAQ (reference sequence). The CDR3 sequence is CASSPGQGGTEAFF. DNA of the CDR3: TGTGCCAGCAGCCCTGGACAGGGGGGGACTGAAGCTTTCTTT.

The chain carries TRBV7-9 and TRBJ1-3; maybe TRBD1 (5 bases). CDR3 size: 16 residues. From germline, CDR1 is SEHNR and CDR2 FQNEAQ (reference sequence). The V end was cut by 3 bases, the J end by 4 bases, with 16 bases between. The CDR3 DNA sequence: TGTGCCAGCAGCTTCCCGGGACTCGCGGCAGGAAACACCATATATTTT. This encodes CASSFPGLAAGNTIYF.

The chain employs TRBV2 and TRBJ1-6, with 9 bases lining up with TRBD1. CDR1 and CDR2 (germline): SNHLY, FYNNEI. The CDR3 extends over 13 amino acids. J lost 7 bases, V lost 6 bases, and 1 base had no gene match. CDR3 DNA sequence: TGTGCCAGCAGGGACAGGGGAAATTCACCCCTCCACTTT. Its protein product is CASRDRGNSPLHF.

J is TRBJ2-1 and V is TRBV7-9; 7 nucleotides agree with TRBD2. The V and J ends lost 1 base and 3 bases, in that order; junction bases with no gene match: 3. This CDR3 has 15 residues. Germline CDR1 and CDR2: SEHNR and FQNEAQ (reference sequence). CDR3 nucleotides: TGTGCCAGCAGCTTAGGCGGGAGCCTCTACAATGAGCAGTTCTTC. Translation gives CASSLGGSLYNEQFF.

The chain combines TRBV9 with TRBJ1-1; D is uncertain. The CDR3 spans 13 residues. Germline assignment: CDR1 SGDLS and CDR2 YYNGEE. The V gene lost 3 bases and the J gene lost 4 bases, with 10 bases spanning the gap. CDR3 amino acids: CASSGQNPTEAFF. The CDR3 nucleotides read TGTGCCAGCAGCGGACAAAACCCCACTGAAGCTTTCTTT.

CDR3 in DNA: TGTGCCAGCAGCTTAGCGGGGGGCGCGTCCTACAATGAGCAGTTCTTC. Translated: CASSLAGGASYNEQFF. The chain employs TRBV7-6 and TRBJ2-1, with D perhaps assigned TRBD1 or TRBD2 (6 bases each). The CDR3 loop spans 16 amino acids. The germline V gene has CDR1 SGHVS and CDR2 FNYEAQ. Trimming left V 0 bases short and J 1 base short, with 10 bases between. Using reference TRBV7-6 and TRBJ2-1 for the parts outside the CDR3, the full variable domain is GAGVSQSPRYKVTKRGQDVALRCDPISGHVSLYWYRQALGQGPEFLTYFNYEAQQDKSGLPNDRFSAERPEGSISTLTIQRTEQRDSAMYRCASSLAGGASYNEQFFGPGTRLTVL.

The chain is built from TRBV7-7 and TRBJ2-1; the match to TRBD2 covers 7 bases. V was clipped by 1 base and J by 9 bases; unmatched bases: 3. The CDR3 contains 13 residues. From germline, CDR1 is SSHAT and CDR2 FNYEAQ (reference sequence). In DNA, the CDR3 is TGTGCCAGCAGCTTAGGCGGGAGTGGTGAGCAGTTCTTC. Translation: CASSLGGSGEQFF.

The rearrangement links TRBV11-2 to TRBJ2-7; 13 positions agree with TRBD2. With V trimmed by 3 bases and J by 3 bases, 8 bases remained unmatched. Germline CDR1 SGHAT, CDR2 FQNNGV. The CDR3 has 17 amino acids. CDR3 in DNA: TGTGCCAGCAGCTTCGGACTAGCGGGAGTATTGGACTACGAGCAGTACTTC. Protein: CASSFGLAGVLDYEQYF.

The chain combines TRBV7-8 with TRBJ1-3; D gene uncertain. Trimming took off 5 bases at V and 4 bases at J, with 9 bases between the two ends. The CDR3 has 13 residues. CDR1 is SGHVS and CDR2 is FQNEAQ in the germline V gene. CDR3 loop: CASSPENGNTIYF. The CDR3 DNA sequence: TGTGCCAGCAGCCCCGAGAACGGAAACACCATATATTTT.

This clone was seen just once. Other DNA sequences in the same sample also yield this CDR3. The V call is TRBV19, the J call TRBJ1-4; 8 nucleotides line up with TRBD1. V shed 5 bases, J shed 4 bases, and the junction held 6 bases outside the gene matches. Germline lookup yields CDR1 LNHDA and CDR2 SQIVND (reference sequence). The CDR3 contains 15 residues. CDR3 in DNA: TGTGCCAGTAGTTCCCGGGACAGGAGTAATGAAAAACTGTTTTTT. It codes for CASSSRDRSNEKLFF.

The chain recombines TRBV5-4 with TRBJ2-2, with D perhaps matching TRBD1 (6 bases). Per the germline V gene, CDR1 is SGHNT and CDR2 is YYREEE (reference sequence). This CDR3 has 19 residues. V was pared by 4 bases and J by 6 bases, with 28 bases between. The CDR3 is CASSPRRTEFLRGSGELFF. The CDR3 DNA is TGTGCCAGCAGCCCACGCCGGACAGAATTTCTCAGAGGCTCCGGGGAGCTGTTTTTT.

The chain has TRBV10-2 and TRBJ1-5; TRBD1 matches at 9 bases. The CDR3 is 14 amino acids. Unmatched junction bases numbered 7, after V lost 6 bases and J lost 7 bases. Germline CDR1 and CDR2: WSHSY and SAAADI. The CDR3 is CASRQQGADQPQHF. The CDR3 DNA follows: TGCGCCAGCAGACAACAGGGGGCTGACCAGCCCCAGCATTTT.

J is TRBJ2-3 and V is TRBV9; TRBD2 matches at 12 bases. Germline V gives CDR1 SGDLS, CDR2 YYNGEE. The CDR3 runs 16 residues. J gave up 3 bases and V 3 bases, and 5 bases lay outside the gene matches. This CDR3 is CASSARTSGVTDTQYF. As DNA, the CDR3 is TGTGCCAGCAGCGCCAGGACTAGCGGGGTTACAGATACGCAGTATTTT.

The rearrangement uses TRBV2 and TRBJ2-7; TRBD2 aligns across 8 bases. The CDR3 sequence is 15 residues long. The J segment lost 6 bases and the V segment lost 6 bases, leaving 13 bases of the junction unmatched. Per the germline V gene, CDR1 is SNHLY and CDR2 is FYNNEI. The CDR3 is CASRSNWERESEQYF. Here the CDR3 DNA reads TGTGCCAGCAGGAGCAACTGGGAGCGGGAGAGCGAGCAGTACTTC.

This clone was seen a single time. Additional DNA sequences in this sample encode the identical CDR3. V usage is TRBV11-3 and J usage is TRBJ1-3; no reliable D call. The V and J ends lost 4 bases and 2 bases respectively, with 6 bases between them. The length of the CDR3 is 13 residues. Looked up from germline, CDR1 is SGHNT and CDR2 is YENEEA. CDR3 in amino acids: CASSSRTGNTIYF. The DNA of the CDR3 is TGTGCCAGCAGCTCTAGAACTGGAAACACCATATATTTT.